The entry that follows covers one T cell receptor (beta chain) sequence. This same CDR3 is encoded by further DNA sequences in the sample. Trimming cost V 4 bases and J 4 bases; bases outside gene matches: 5. The germline V gene has CDR1 LGHNA and CDR2 YNFKEQ. The CDR3 has 16 residues. The sample originates from a study of blood T cell repertoires in COVID-19. For the study at large: Collection of acute and convalescent COVID-19 samples took place in the United States, Italy and Spain. PBMCs, B-cell-depleted T cells, or T cells were the source of the cDNA or gDNA that made up the material.

Per the study methods: Estimation of nucleated cell counts was performed using reference gene primer amplification. Libraries were prepared by immunoSEQ multiplex PCR; TCRdb keeps only in-frame clonotypes and omits some of them. V, J and clone size were drawn from that table, and D and trimming were deduced from the DNA. This sample carries roughly 99,000 clones, over 70% of them seen once, and the ten largest clones take about 11%. The sequence came from a woman aged 80 or older with acute or convalescent COVID-19. V is TRBV4-2 and J is TRBJ2-5, with 14 bases aligning to TRBD2. The sequencing input was peripheral blood. The CDR3 DNA follows: TGTGCCAGCAGCCCGCCCGGACTAGCGGGGGGAGAGACCCAGTACTTC. This translates into CASSPPGLAGGETQYF.